This T cell receptor (beta chain) came from a study of memory CD4+ T cells and cytomegalovirus serostatus. The sort gate was single viable CD3+CD4+CD8-CD45RO+ cells for memory CD4+ T cells. Germline CDR1 is SGHRS and CDR2 is YFSETQ. The CDR3 extends over 13 amino acids. Trimming pared 0 bases from V and 0 bases from J, leaving 3 bases between. Original handling: After removing out-of-frame reads, 2 million to 2.5 million distinct TCRbeta sequences remained. Produced via immunoSEQ multiplex PCR; TCRdb's table is partial and in-frame only. That table supplies the V and J calls and clone size; D and trimming were determined from the DNA. This sample has 75,000 to 90,000 clones, with around 80% found just once. This clone turned up a few times. The target antigen is unknown. The study's findings and limits: Median bootstrapped AUC for CMV status was about 0.94 originally, approximately 0.93 US-trained. CD4+ memory repertoires contained about two fifths of the 164 reported CMV TCRbeta sequences.

Sequenced material: memory CD4+ T cells from blood. This chain links TRBV5-1 with TRBJ1-1; no definite D call. The TCR sequence derives from an adult in good health and CMV-seronegative. The CDR3 spells CASSLDMNTEAFF. The CDR3 DNA is TGCGCCAGCAGCTTGGACATGAACACTGAAGCTTTCTTT.